The 30 T cell receptor beta chains listed next were all sequenced from one sample in a study of blood T cell repertoires in COVID-19. Generated by immunoSEQ multiplex PCR, the TCRdb table keeps only in-frame clones and is missing some. The sample lists about 14,000 clones; approximately 88% were seen once. Source material: peripheral blood. Receptors originate from a human donor in a cohort sampled during active COVID-19.

The genes are TRBV4-2 and TRBJ2-5; a weak D match, TRBD1 (6 bases). Germline CDR1 is LGHNA and CDR2 is YNFKEQ. Trimming took 0 bases from V and 5 from J, leaving 13 bases between them. The CDR3 consists of 15 residues. The CDR3 DNA is TGTGCCAGCAGCCAAGATCCGGGGCAGGGGGAGACCCAGTACTTC. It codes for CASSQDPGQGETQYF.

The V call is TRBV30, the J call TRBJ2-3; D perhaps matches TRBD1 (5 bases). The CDR3 is 14 amino acids. Germline-derived CDR1 and CDR2 are GTSNPN and SVGIG (reference sequence). Trimming stripped 3 bases from V and 0 bases from J, with 10 bases between. In DNA, the CDR3 is TGTGCCTGGAGACAGGCTGCTAGCACAGATACGCAGTATTTT. As protein: CAWRQAASTDTQYF.

V gene TRBV9 combines with J gene TRBJ2-1, with D possibly matching TRBD2 (5 bases). CDR3 length: 14 residues. The ends were cut back, 3 bases at V and 9 bases at J, with 16 bases in the middle. Germline V CDR1 and CDR2: SGDLS, YYNGEE. CDR3 in amino acids: CASSAAWRTGEQFF. Written as DNA, the CDR3 is TGTGCCAGCAGCGCAGCCTGGAGGACCGGTGAGCAGTTCTTC.

The chain employs TRBV7-2 and TRBJ1-1; D not certain. This CDR3 spans 14 amino acids. V was cut by 3 bases and J by 0 bases, with 8 bases left in between. From germline, CDR1 is SGHTA and CDR2 FQGNSA. The CDR3 bases are TGTGCCAGCAGCTTTGGGGAGATGAACACTGAAGCTTTCTTT. Protein sequence: CASSFGEMNTEAFF.

The chain has TRBV3-1 (or the pseudogene TRBV3-2) and TRBJ2-5, with D perhaps matching TRBD2 (5 bases). Trimming cost V 3 bases and J 7 bases, with 15 bases left between them. The CDR3 is 14 amino acids. The germline CDR1 and CDR2 sequences are LGHDT and YNNKEL (reference sequence). The CDR3 DNA is TGTGCCAGCAGCCAGAAGGGTATCGGGGTGACCCAGTACTTC. Translation gives CASSQKGIGVTQYF.

The chain recombines TRBV20-1 with TRBJ2-1, with D tentatively TRBD1 (5 bases). The germline V gene encodes CDR1 DFQATT and CDR2 SNEGSKA (reference sequence). The CDR3 length is 10 residues. V dropped 6 bases and J dropped 7 bases, with 7 bases sitting between them. In DNA, the CDR3 is TGCAGTGCCGACAGAAATGAGCAGTTCTTC. This sequence encodes CSADRNEQFF.

This clone was detected once. The gene calls are TRBV5-1 and TRBJ2-2; tentative D call: TRBD2 (5 bases). The V end lost 0 bases, the J end lost 2 bases, and 17 bases lay between the germline ends. The CDR3 consists of 18 residues. From germline, CDR1 is SGHRS and CDR2 YFSETQ. Here the CDR3 DNA reads TGCGCCAGCAGCTTGGATCCGCCGCCCGGAGGCAACACCGGGGAGCTGTTTTTT. Its protein product is CASSLDPPPGGNTGELFF.

The V and J genes are TRBV11-2 and TRBJ1-2; D not certain. This CDR3 contains 13 residues. Trimming shortened V by 0 bases and J by 3 bases, and 5 bases separated the two germline ends. Germline CDR1 reads SGHAT; CDR2 reads FQNNGV. CDR3 nucleotides: TGTGCCAGCAGCTTAGAGCCAGACTATGGCTACACCTTC. This encodes CASSLEPDYGYTF.

This clone was seen once. The chain is built from TRBV19 and TRBJ1-4, with TRBD1 as a possible D gene (5 bases). Trimming cost V 7 bases and J 2 bases, with 14 bases left between them. The CDR3 extends over 15 amino acids. Germline V CDR1 and CDR2: LNHDA, SQIVND (reference sequence). CDR3 coding DNA: TGTGCCAGTACCTATTCGGGACTGACTAATGAAAAACTGTTTTTT. This gives the protein CASTYSGLTNEKLFF.

The V call is TRBV7-2, the J call TRBJ2-5; 9 bases map to TRBD2. CDR1 and CDR2 (germline): SGHTA, FQGNSA. The trim removed 1 base at V and 5 bases at J, leaving 11 bases unmatched. This CDR3 is built from 17 residues. CDR3 bases: TGTGCCAGCAGCTTAGGAGTTGCTGGGACTAGCTGGGAGACCCAGTACTTC. It translates to CASSLGVAGTSWETQYF.

The chain couples TRBV7-3 to TRBJ2-3; 11 bases agree with TRBD1. The germline CDR1 and CDR2 sequences are SGHTA and FQGTGA. The V and J ends lost 1 base and 0 bases, in that order; junction bases with no gene match: 18. The CDR3 sequence is 22 residues long. The CDR3 region is CASSLNYKEQGQGGPSTDTQYF. In DNA form, the CDR3 reads TGTGCCAGCAGCTTAAATTATAAGGAGCAGGGACAGGGGGGCCCTAGCACAGATACGCAGTATTTT.

The V and J genes are TRBV10-3 and TRBJ2-1; a weak D match, TRBD2 (5 bases). This CDR3 region has 11 residues. Per germline, CDR1 ENHRY and CDR2 SYGVKD. The V end lost 2 bases, the J end lost 16 bases, and 12 bases lay between the germline ends. CDR3 nucleotides: TGTGCCATCAGTGAGGGGCGGGTAGGCTTCTTC. It codes for CAISEGRVGFF.

The chain uses TRBV7-9 and TRBJ1-1; unclear D gene. The CDR3 sequence is 12 residues long. The V gene lost 7 bases and the J gene lost 3 bases, with 9 bases spanning the gap. Per the germline V gene, CDR1 is SEHNR and CDR2 is FQNEAQ (reference sequence). CDR3: CASTRLDTEAFF. CDR3 sequence (DNA): TGTGCCAGCACCCGGTTGGACACTGAAGCTTTCTTT.

The chain combines TRBV27 with TRBJ1-2; perhaps TRBD1 as D (5 bases). Germline V CDR1 and CDR2: MNHEY, SMNVEV (reference sequence). V lost 4 bases to trimming and J lost 4 bases, with 16 bases between them. The CDR3 extends over 15 amino acids. CDR3 loop: CASSWGGGGVYGYTF. In DNA form, the CDR3 reads TGTGCCAGCAGTTGGGGTGGGGGGGGAGTCTATGGCTACACCTTC.

CDR3 DNA: TGTGCCAGCAGTCTGAGGGACTCGGGGGAGACCCAGTACTTC. It specifies CASSLRDSGETQYF. V and J are TRBV27 and TRBJ2-5; D is possibly TRBD2 (6 bases). Germline V gene sequence: CDR1 MNHEY, CDR2 SMNVEV (reference sequence). This CDR3 is built from 14 residues. The germline V and J ends were trimmed by 5 bases and 5 bases, with 15 bases remaining between them.

The V and J genes are TRBV29-1 and TRBJ2-1; tentatively, D is TRBD2 (6 bases). V lost 1 base and J 5 bases, leaving 12 bases between the germline ends. CDR3 length: 14 residues. CDR1 is SQVTM and CDR2 is ANQGSEA in the germline V gene. The CDR3 nucleotides read TGCAGCGTTGAAGGTTGGGGAGGAGACAATGAGCAGTTCTTC. It is translated as CSVEGWGGDNEQFF.

This chain links TRBV6-2 or TRBV6-3 with TRBJ2-5, with D tentatively TRBD1 (5 bases). Between the trimmed V and J ends, which lost 3 bases and 6 bases, there was a span of 11 bases. Germline CDR1 reads MNHEY; CDR2 reads SVGEGT. There are 13 residues in the CDR3. The CDR3 DNA sequence: TGTGCCAGCAGTTATGGGCAGGGAAAGACCCAGTACTTC. Protein sequence: CASSYGQGKTQYF.

This chain joins TRBV2 and TRBJ2-7; D gene ambiguous. Germline CDR1 and CDR2: SNHLY and FYNNEI. Between the trimmed V and J ends, which lost 4 bases and 4 bases, there was a span of 14 bases. The CDR3 totals 14 residues. CDR3 DNA: TGTGCCAGCAGTGTGGGTCACGAGGTATACGAGCAGTACTTC. This encodes CASSVGHEVYEQYF. Based on the CDR3 plus reference TRBV2 and TRBJ2-7, the full variable domain is EPEVTQTPSHQVTQMGQEVILRCVPISNHLYFYWYRQILGQKVEFLVSFYNNEISEKSEIFDDQFSVERPDGSNFTLKIRSTKLEDSAMYFCASSVGHEVYEQYFGPGTRLTVT.

The chain uses TRBV6-5 and TRBJ1-2, with 7 bases aligning to TRBD1. Germline V gives CDR1 MNHEY, CDR2 SVGAGI. V trimming: 7 bases; J trimming: 4 bases; junction bases outside the gene matches: 9. This CDR3 is built from 14 residues. CDR3 residues: CASTRDRVLYGYTF. The DNA of the CDR3 is TGTGCCAGCACCCGGGACAGAGTCCTCTATGGCTACACCTTC.

The chain recombines TRBV1 with TRBJ1-4; the table's D call of TRBD1 was not tested on the DNA. TRBV1 is recorded as a pseudogene. This CDR3 has 17 amino acids. The CDR3 bases are TGCACCAGCAGCCAAGATCTGGGGGCGAGTTTGGGTGAAAAACTGTTTTTT. This codes for CTSSQDLGASLGEKLFF.

This clone was recorded once. V is TRBV4-1 and J is TRBJ1-4, with 8 positions matching TRBD1. The V segment lost 5 bases and the J segment 8 bases; nucleotides outside the gene matches: 10. CDR1 MGHRA and CDR2 YSYEKL come from the germline V gene. The CDR3 is 15 amino acids. CDR3 DNA sequence: TGCGCCAGCAGCGCAAGATCACAGGGGGAGGAAAAACTGTTTTTT. The encoded protein is CASSARSQGEEKLFF.

This CDR3 reads CASRIEGAAADTQYF. CDR3 sequence (DNA): TGTGCCAGCAGAATTGAGGGGGCCGCCGCGGATACGCAGTATTTT. This rearrangement joins TRBV25-1 to TRBJ2-3; 7 nucleotides match TRBD1. CDR1 and CDR2 (germline): MGHDK, SYGVNS. The CDR3 covers 15 residues. Trimming removed 6 bases from V and 6 bases from J; junction bases left unmatched: 12. Supplemented by reference TRBV25-1 and TRBJ2-3, the full variable domain reads EADIYQTPRYLVIGTGKKITLECSQTMGHDKMYWYQQDPGMELHLIHYSYGVNSTEKGDLSSESTVSRIRTEHFPLTLESARPSHTSQYLCASRIEGAAADTQYFGPGTRLTVL.

The CDR3 DNA sequence: TGTGCCAGCAGTGCAGGACAGGGGGGGTTTCGTAACACTGAAGCTTTCTTT. Amino acids: CASSAGQGGFRNTEAFF. The chain uses TRBV6-1 and TRBJ1-1, with 10 bases aligning to TRBD1. Germline CDR1 reads MNHNS; CDR2 reads SASEGT. The CDR3 is 17 amino acids. V was clipped by 4 bases and J by 2 bases; unmatched bases: 10.

This clone was detected once. The rearrangement uses TRBV4-2 and TRBJ2-3; 15 bases fit TRBD2. V gave up 3 bases and J gave up 2 bases; unmatched junction bases: 3. Germline CDR1 LGHNA, CDR2 YNFKEQ. This CDR3 is 17 amino acids long. CDR3 nucleotides: TGTGCCAGCAGCCAGGGGACTAGCGGGGGGTCCACAGATACGCAGTATTTT. It specifies CASSQGTSGGSTDTQYF.

This chain uses TRBV7-9 with TRBJ2-2, with TRBD1 matching 12 bases. There are 16 residues in the CDR3. Germline CDR1 reads SEHNR; CDR2 reads FQNEAQ (reference sequence). Trimming removed 5 bases from V and 5 bases from J; junction bases left unmatched: 6. The chain's CDR3 is CASSPGQGARTGELFF. CDR3 bases: TGTGCCAGCAGCCCGGGACAGGGGGCAAGAACCGGGGAGCTGTTTTTT.

The chain employs TRBV5-4 and TRBJ1-2; tentatively, D is TRBD1 (6 bases). This CDR3 comprises 14 residues. CDR1 SGHNT and CDR2 YYREEE come from the germline V gene (reference sequence). V lost 4 bases and J lost 3, with 13 bases in between. The CDR3, as DNA: TGTGCCAGCAGCGGGGGGGGGCAGTACTATGGCTACACCTTC. It is translated as CASSGGGQYYGYTF.

This chain joins TRBV2 and TRBJ1-5, with D possibly matching TRBD1 (6 bases). This CDR3 contains 15 residues. Deletions cut 6 bases from V and 3 bases from J, with 15 bases between. CDR1 is SNHLY, CDR2 FYNNEI, per germline. CDR3 loop: CASRPPGGVNQPQHF. The DNA for the CDR3 is TGTGCCAGCAGGCCCCCGGGGGGCGTCAATCAGCCCCAGCATTTT.

Concerning this clone: This same CDR3 is encoded by further DNA sequences in the sample. The chain couples TRBV2 to TRBJ1-5; 10 bases align to TRBD1. J gave up 5 bases and V 7 bases, and 8 bases lay outside the gene matches. CDR1 SNHLY and CDR2 FYNNEI come from the germline V gene. The CDR3 has 15 amino acids. CDR3 in DNA: TGTGCCAGCACCAGCACCGGGACAGGGGATCAGCCCCAGCATTTT. Translating gives CASTSTGTGDQPQHF.

The chain uses TRBV2 and TRBJ2-3, with a tentative D call TRBD1 (6 bases). Germline V lookup: CDR1 SNHLY, CDR2 FYNNEI. The CDR3 length is 18 residues. Trimming shortened V by 4 bases and J by 0 bases, and 20 bases separated the two germline ends. CDR3 protein: CASSGGRTVTHSTDTQYF. CDR3 bases: TGTGCCAGCAGTGGGGGGCGGACAGTTACACATAGCACAGATACGCAGTATTTT. Looking up the rest from reference TRBV2 and TRBJ2-3 gives the full variable domain: EPEVTQTPSHQVTQMGQEVILRCVPISNHLYFYWYRQILGQKVEFLVSFYNNEISEKSEIFDDQFSVERPDGSNFTLKIRSTKLEDSAMYFCASSGGRTVTHSTDTQYFGPGTRLTVL.

The rearrangement uses TRBV2 and TRBJ1-1, with a possible D match to TRBD1 (6 bases). CDR3 size: 14 residues. CDR1 SNHLY and CDR2 FYNNEI come from the germline V gene. Trimming stripped 2 bases from V and 11 bases from J, with 18 bases between. The CDR3 loop reads CASSESGTQRRAFF. In DNA, the CDR3 is TGTGCCAGCAGTGAATCCGGGACACAGAGACGTGCTTTCTTT.